What follows is one TCR beta chain and its context. Its recognized antigen is unknown. No much larger clonotype is one base removed from it; base qualities were not supplied. Receptors were amplified or captured by 5' RACE. Instrument used: Illumina HiSeq 2500. A second PCR of about 7 to 12 cycles was run with a J-beta primer mix and a sample-barcoded 5' primer. A unique molecular identifier was introduced onto each TCR beta cDNA molecule by a template-switch 5' adaptor carrying 12 random nucleotides. At least 3 million CDR3-containing paired-end reads were obtained from each sample. All of the RNA was converted into first-strand cDNA using the Mint cDNA synthesis kit, with a TRBC-specific oligonucleotide serving as the primer. Following uracil-DNA glycosylase treatment, all cDNA underwent a first 18-cycle PCR with the universal primers M1SS and BC2_uni_R. In the authors' own workflow: Each sample was normalized by randomly selecting 1 million high-quality reads, each carrying a distinct molecular identifier. Instead of being binned into consensus sequences, reads with shared molecular identifiers were discarded. MiTCR, with a Q25 quality threshold and the strictest error-elimination algorithm, was used for CDR3 identification, clonotype clustering and error correction. Lower-bound total TCR beta diversity was estimated with a nonparametric unseen species model using Euler transformation. TCRdb reran the public reads through fastp at Q25 and MiXCR, keeping productive beta chains. CDR3 protein duplicates are merged, each entry listing the most common genes and DNA. It is TCRdb's table, rather than the study itself, that gives the V and J calls and clone size. Present in this sample are 650,000 or so distinct CDR3 sequences, roughly half of which were seen just once. Of the sample, around an eighth falls within the top ten clones.

Donors were 39 systemically healthy Caucasian individuals from Russia aged roughly 6 to 95 years. Each donor gave ten milliliters of peripheral blood, drawn into EDTA-treated Vacutainer tubes. Ficoll-Paque density-gradient centrifugation was used to isolate PBMCs, with at least 6 million obtained per sample. Total RNA was extracted from PBMCs with Trizol reagent, with at least 6 micrograms obtained per sample. For every donor, an aliquot of PBMCs went through flow cytometry to measure the percentages of naive CD45RAhigh/CD27high T cells. The data were taken from a study of blood T cells in healthy people across ages (dated by TCRdb to between 2015 and 2017). Background on the whole study: Template switching captured roughly one uniquely barcoded TCR beta cDNA molecule per two T cells in model experiments. To avoid experimental bias, donors of different ages were randomly spread across the sequencing lanes. The study measured age-related changes in TCR beta repertoire diversity using deep sequencing normalized with unique cDNA molecular identifiers. Donors were grouped into four age groups: young (average approximately 16 years), middle-aged (39), aged (62) and long-lived (around 80). Two additional independent replicas of 1 million unique cDNA reads from the same blood draw were analyzed for two donors (one aged 18 to 30 and one aged 80 or older).

A distance of 8 bases separates the germline ends of V and J, which lose 1 base and 8 bases respectively. CDR1 and CDR2 were assigned from the germline V gene (reference sequence) as LGHDT and YNNKEL. Including cysteine and phenylalanine, the CDR3 has 12 amino acids. Left in the record is the CDR3 DNA by itself, 36 bases read in frame from the first base. Points the paper makes about the study in general: Observed TCR beta diversity per million T cells fell roughly linearly with age, and a significant reduction was already apparent by age around 40. Because profiling used bulk unsorted PBMCs, naive and antigen-experienced compartments could not be compared conclusively. Estimates of total diversity from one million sequenced T cells were regarded as lower bounds and underestimates. Observed TCR beta diversity correlated strongly with the percentage of naive T cells measured by flow cytometry. Donor CMV infection status was unknown, potentially confounding age-related changes in expanded clonotypes. Compared with the aged group, the long-lived group had more naive CD4+ T cells, fewer expanded clones and increased TCR diversity, a pattern suggesting age selection.

In this chain, TRBV3-1 is recombined with TRBJ1-2; no D gene is confidently identified. Sequenced material: blood. This sequence originates from a woman older than 75 in good health. CDR3 loop: CASSQGVGGYTF. The bases are TGTGCCAGCAGCCAAGGAGTCGGGGGCTACACCTTC.